The rows below give T cell receptor beta chains drawn from one sample of a study of shared clonotypes between healthy human individuals. Profiled with immunoSEQ multiplex PCR; TCRdb holds only in-frame clones, not every one. The sample holds 1.4 million to 1.5 million clones, roughly 95% seen once. Sequenced material: naive CD4+ T cells sorted from blood. These receptors were collected from a man aged 30 to 39 in good health. The CDR3 runs from the conserved cysteine through the conserved F or W. D genes are given only for firm matches. Expanded clones get a size class; other rows say once, few or many, or leave the size out.

J gene | CDR3 length | clone size | D gene | V gene | CDR3 protein | CDR3 DNA
TRBJ1-1 | 15 | . | . | TRBV11-2 | CASSLGRHKNTEAFF | TGTGCCAGCAGCTTAGGGAGACATAAGAACACTGAAGCTTTCTTT
TRBJ2-2 | 16 | . | . | TRBV5-4 | CASSRGTGSNTGELFF | TGTGCCAGCAGCCGTGGGACTGGGTCGAACACCGGGGAGCTGTTTTTT
TRBJ1-4 | 14 | . | . | TRBV5-1 | CASSLEGANEKLFF | TGCGCCAGCAGCTTAGAGGGAGCTAATGAAAAACTGTTTTTT
TRBJ1-1 | 11 | . | . | TRBV6-5 | CASKENTEAFF | TGTGCCAGCAAAGAGAACACTGAAGCTTTCTTT
TRBJ1-1 | 10 | . | . | TRBV27 | CASKGTEAFF | TGTGCCAGTAAGGGGACTGAAGCTTTCTTT
TRBJ2-3 | 16 | . | TRBD2 | TRBV5-1 | CASSSTSGGSTDTQYF | TGCGCCAGCAGCTCGACTAGCGGAGGGAGCACAGATACGCAGTATTTT
TRBJ2-1 | 13 | . | . | TRBV5-1 | CASSLDGYNEQFF | TGCGCCAGCAGCTTGGACGGATACAATGAGCAGTTCTTC
TRBJ1-2 | 15 | . | TRBD1 | TRBV9 | CASSQGQGGWYGYTF | TGTGCCAGCAGCCAGGGACAGGGGGGATGGTATGGCTACACCTTC
TRBJ2-5 | 13 | . | . | TRBV6-4 | CASSELGFETQYF | TGTGCCAGCAGTGAATTGGGTTTCGAGACCCAGTACTTC
TRBJ2-1 | 14 | . | . | TRBV5-4 | CASSRPPRRNEQFF | TGTGCCAGCAGCCGGCCGCCCAGGAGGAATGAGCAGTTCTTC
TRBJ2-7 | 10 | . | . | TRBV20-1 | CSARGYEQYF | TGCAGTGCTAGGGGCTACGAGCAGTACTTC
TRBJ2-3 | 15 | . | TRBD1 | TRBV6-5 | CASRLGQGSTDTQYF | TGTGCCAGCAGATTAGGACAGGGAAGCACAGATACGCAGTATTTT
TRBJ2-7 | 15 | . | TRBD2 | TRBV2 | CASSERGLGAYEQYF | TGTGCCAGCAGTGAACGCGGACTAGGAGCCTACGAGCAGTACTTC
TRBJ2-5 | 16 | . | . | TRBV4-2 | CASSQGGPNLQETQYF | TGTGCCAGCAGCCAAGGGGGTCCCAATCTCCAAGAGACCCAGTACTTC
TRBJ2-1 | 16 | . | TRBD2 | TRBV5-1 | CASSTGTSGRYNEQFF | TGCGCCAGCAGCACCGGGACTAGCGGGCGCTACAATGAGCAGTTCTTC
TRBJ1-5 | 15 | . | . | TRBV28 | CASSLGGNGNQPQHF | TGTGCCAGCAGTTTAGGGGGGAACGGCAATCAGCCCCAGCATTTT
TRBJ1-4 | 17 | . | TRBD1 | TRBV5-1 | CASSSYYPGQAGEKLFF | TGCGCCAGCAGCTCCTACTATCCGGGACAGGCGGGTGAAAAACTGTTTTTT
TRBJ2-7 | 11 | . | . | TRBV5-1 | CASSLDGRQYF | TGCGCCAGCAGCTTGGACGGGCGGCAGTACTTC
TRBJ2-7 | 14 | once | . | TRBV5-5 | CASSPGPSIHEQYF | TGTGCCAGCAGCCCCGGGCCCAGCATCCACGAGCAGTACTTC
TRBJ2-1 | 15 | . | TRBD2 | TRBV27 | CASSLGTSGGGRQFF | TGTGCCAGCAGTCTGGGGACTAGCGGGGGAGGGCGGCAGTTCTTC
TRBJ2-5 | 15 | . | . | TRBV28 | CASSLTGVARETQYF | TGTGCCAGCAGTTTAACGGGAGTGGCTCGTGAGACCCAGTACTTC
TRBJ2-2 | 14 | . | . | TRBV6-1 | CASSAKRQSGELFF | TGTGCCAGCAGTGCGAAAAGACAGTCCGGGGAGCTGTTTTTT
TRBJ2-2 | 15 | . | TRBD1 | TRBV5-1 | CASSLVQGPTGELFF | TGCGCCAGCAGCTTGGTACAGGGGCCCACCGGGGAGCTGTTTTTT
TRBJ2-1 | 18 | . | . | TRBV4-3 | CASSQVHPARGFWSEQFF | TGCGCCAGCAGCCAAGTCCACCCGGCCCGCGGCTTCTGGTCGGAGCAGTTCTTC
TRBJ2-1 | 14 | . | . | TRBV29-1 | CSALVGGRSVEQFF | TGCAGCGCCTTAGTGGGAGGCCGGTCGGTTGAGCAGTTCTTC
TRBJ1-5 | 12 | once | . | TRBV25-1 | CASSTAVGPQHF | TGTGCCAGCAGTACAGCGGTGGGGCCCCAGCATTTT
TRBJ2-1 | 16 | once | . | TRBV7-7 | CASSALGGQSYNEQFF | TGTGCTAGCAGCGCTCTCGGGGGGCAGTCCTACAATGAGCAGTTCTTC
TRBJ2-2 | 14 | . | TRBD2 | TRBV5-1 | CASKAGGHGGELFF | TGCGCCAGCAAAGCGGGAGGTCACGGCGGGGAGCTGTTTTTT
TRBJ2-7 | 12 | . | . | TRBV10-2 | CAARRGWGEQYF | TGCGCCGCCCGGCGCGGCTGGGGCGAGCAGTACTTC
TRBJ2-2 | 16 | . | TRBD1 | TRBV5-1 | CASSWGQATNTGELFF | TGCGCCAGCAGCTGGGGACAGGCCACGAACACCGGGGAGCTGTTTTTT
TRBJ1-4 | 13 | . | . | TRBV19 | CASSIQGGEKLFF | TGTGCCAGTAGTATTCAGGGAGGCGAAAAACTGTTTTTT
TRBJ2-1 | 14 | . | . | TRBV5-1 | CASSLDGTFNEQFF | TGCGCCAGCAGCTTGGATGGGACCTTCAATGAGCAGTTCTTC
TRBJ1-3 | 12 | . | . | TRBV18 | CASSPGGNTIYF | TGTGCCAGCTCACCTGGGGGAAACACCATATATTTT
TRBJ2-2 | 14 | . | TRBD2 | TRBV10-3 | CAIRLAANTGELFF | TGTGCCATCCGACTAGCGGCGAACACCGGGGAGCTGTTTTTT
TRBJ2-3 | 15 | . | . | TRBV11-2 | CASSLGASGTDTQYF | TGTGCCAGCAGCTTAGGGGCTAGCGGCACAGATACGCAGTATTTT
TRBJ1-1 | 15 | . | TRBD1 | TRBV5-1 | CASSPAGQGITEAFF | TGCGCCAGCAGCCCGGCCGGACAGGGGATCACTGAAGCTTTCTTT
TRBJ2-5 | 13 | . | . | TRBV11-2 | CASSPVGWETQYF | TGTGCCAGCAGCCCAGTTGGGTGGGAGACCCAGTACTTC
TRBJ2-1 | 13 | . | . | TRBV7-2 | CASSPTSINEQFF | TGTGCCAGCAGCCCAACTAGCATCAATGAGCAGTTCTTC
TRBJ2-1 | 14 | . | . | TRBV18 | CASSPLAIDNEQFF | TGTGCCAGCTCACCACTAGCTATTGACAATGAGCAGTTCTTC
TRBJ1-6 | 13 | . | . | TRBV14 | CASSQQMDSPLHF | TGTGCCAGCAGCCAACAAATGGATTCACCCCTCCACTTT
TRBJ2-2 | 13 | . | . | TRBV5-1 | CASSLRNTGELFF | TGCGCCAGCAGCTTAAGGAACACCGGGGAGCTGTTTTTT
TRBJ2-7 | 14 | . | TRBD1 | TRBV27 | CVSSSIGDRDEQYF | TGTGTCAGCAGTTCAATCGGGGACAGGGATGAGCAGTACTTC
TRBJ2-3 | 10 | . | . | TRBV18 | CASSAEQGRF | TGTGCCAGCTCAGCCGAACAGGGCCGGTTT
TRBJ2-7 | 13 | . | . | TRBV5-6 | CASSLGVYGEQYF | TGTGCCAGCAGCTTGGGTGTCTACGGGGAGCAGTACTTC
TRBJ2-3 | 17 | . | . | TRBV11-2 | CASRRGGGAGLADTQYF | TGTGCCAGCAGACGAGGGGGGGGCGCTGGCTTGGCAGATACGCAGTATTTT
TRBJ2-7 | 16 | . | TRBD1 | TRBV15 | CATSNYGRGTLYEQYF | TGTGCCACCAGCAATTATGGCAGGGGGACCCTTTACGAGCAGTACTTC
TRBJ2-7 | 17 | once | TRBD2 | TRBV5-5 | CASSLVFSGTSSYEQYF | TGTGCCAGCAGCTTGGTTTTTAGCGGGACAAGTTCCTACGAGCAGTACTTC
TRBJ2-7 | 15 | . | . | TRBV9 | CASSVDPYKGSEQYF | TGTGCCAGCAGCGTCGATCCTTACAAGGGCTCCGAGCAGTACTTC
TRBJ1-2 | 13 | . | . | TRBV7-2 | CASSLVVYYGYTF | TGTGCCAGCAGCTTAGTCGTCTACTATGGCTACACCTTC